Listed here is a single T cell receptor beta chain. No antigen is known for it. Per-base quality was not reported, and no clone a single base away is much larger than it. Based on the germline V gene, the CDR1 and CDR2 sequences are SGHTA and FQGNSA. The CDR3, cysteine through phenylalanine, is 15 amino acids long. Just CDR3 DNA is preserved here, 45 bases in frame from base 1. Cut back by 1 base and 1 base, the V and J ends lie 8 bases apart. In total, roughly 710 healthy bone marrow donors made up the cohort. All cohort members were sampled while nominally healthy, although unrecorded immune exposures were likely present. The donor tested CMV seropositive and was one of the 289 seropositive cohort members. Every donor gave a peripheral blood sample, and the peripheral blood mononuclear cells from that sample were used for TCR beta sequencing. The Qiagen DNeasy Blood Extraction Kit was used to extract genomic DNA from the blood cell samples.

The data were obtained in a study of cytomegalovirus exposure and HLA in healthy donors (dated by TCRdb to 2015 to 2018). In terms of the full investigation: An earlier analysis of fewer than 750 of the donors reported approximately 280 Gb of sequence data and approximately 120 million unique TCR beta sequences obtained from about 179 million T cells. An early release covering about 600 HLA-typed donors comprised approximately 300 gigabases of sequencing data and around 80 million unique TCR sequences. Among the roughly 380 genotyped donors, more than 70% belonged to the genetic ancestry cluster associated with self-reported Caucasian donors. The study aimed to test whether cataloging public T cell receptors could reveal signatures of past pathogen exposure. Using immunosequencing, the study profiled T cell repertoires from roughly 650 subjects and related those repertoires to cytomegalovirus serostatus. Besides the first cohort of approximately 670 subjects, a separate validation cohort made up of roughly 120 different subjects was used. The study combined high-throughput TCR immunosequencing, statistical association of individual TCRs with disease status, and machine learning to predict cytomegalovirus infection status. A later analysis re-examined previously published TCR beta repertoires from more than 600 donors and added high-resolution HLA genotyping to investigate patterns of TCR occurrence. Rather than using new phenotypic data, the later analysis identified candidate immune exposures from TCR beta sequences and from how often those sequences occurred across donors. In an earlier analysis of 500 to 650 of the donors, high-throughput TCR beta sequencing was used to judge whether each TCR beta V gene segment behaved as functional or pseudogenic. Alongside the repertoire data, information on donor age, sex, ethnicity and CMV serostatus was compiled. Genome-wide SNP genotypes for about 65% of the 666 donors were used in a later genetic analysis, which treated that subset as a discovery cohort. All discovery cohort repertoires had been generated using a single sequencing platform. Class I and class II HLA loci were covered by the typing at four-digit resolution. The number of typed donors differed by locus: about 620-640 for A, B, C, DRB1 and DQB1; approximately 520 for DQA1; 606 for DPA1; and roughly 490 for DPB1. About five DR-DQ haplotypes were treated as single units for association and clustering because of strong linkage in the cohort. Across about 380 genotyped donors of the cohort, an average of 235,054 unique TCR beta nucleotide sequences per donor were sequenced, and approximately 17% of those sequences were non-productive.

The investigation overall reported the following: The study listed approximately 150 TCR beta chains as associated with cytomegalovirus. Sequencing depth was assumed to be roughly uniform across donors in the presence/absence analyses, though that assumption may not hold. Linkage disequilibrium might explain the correlated functional status among segregating V segments, but an unknown experimental factor could not be ruled out. Immune exposure information for the cohort was limited to CMV serostatus. Some IMGT-functional V segments, including TRBV6-2 and TRBV6-3, could not be told apart with the 87-base-pair reads, so those segments were excluded. Specific HLA alleles were associated with more than 15,000 TCR beta sequences at a false discovery rate of 0.05 in a later analysis. In a later analysis, most CMV-associated TCR beta chains were found to appear HLA-restricted, with HLA associations seemingly driven largely by CMV exposure. While some public TCRs were present in many individuals, most TCR sequences turned up only very rarely across donors. A later genetic analysis associated a missense DCLRE1C variant with V-gene and J-gene trimming of TCR beta chains, and an independent cohort replicated the association. In a later analysis, several top co-occurrence clusters were reported to appear linked to parvovirus B19, influenza, CMV and Epstein-Barr virus. HLA typing was unavailable for some donors at each locus, so association tests used only the typed subset. Three of the identified cytomegalovirus-associated TCR beta chains were confirmed in vitro to be specific for cytomegalovirus antigens. A further reported finding was that TCR beta sequences accurately predicted the HLA-A and HLA-B alleles for most subjects in the first cohort. Cytomegalovirus status was reported to be diagnosed by the classifier with high specificity and sensitivity in both the original and validation cohorts. Only TCR beta chains were sequenced in this cohort, and the absence of alpha or paired-chain data limited detectable features. The authors suggested that the approach could potentially be extended to other disease states and immunological phenotypes. Strong co-occurrence of HLA alleles, especially DR and DQ, made assigning TCR associations to individual alleles difficult. In a later analysis, HLA-associated TCR beta chains showed more clonal expansion and lower generation probabilities than non-associated chains that were equally common. In an earlier analysis of roughly 560 of the donors, most TCR beta V segments were observed in productive rearrangements about 90% or about 30% of the time, broadly matching IMGT annotations. Compared with the approximately 600-donor mean, donors in an Asian-associated ancestry cluster had fewer N-insertions in productive TCRs, according to a later genetic analysis. A cluster of highly shared sequence variants was judged likely to be a technical artifact of the sequencing pipeline. Seventeen rarely observed V segments, including chromosome 9 orphons, were excluded from the earlier analysis of approximately 600 of the donors because counts were too low. In a later analysis, TCR association rates were found to vary across HLA loci, with the most associated TCRs seen for DRB1 alleles and the fewest for HLA-C alleles.

The library relied on the immunoSEQ multiplex PCR assay. The multiplex PCR relied on a mix of 60 forward primers for TCR Vbeta segments and 13 reverse primers for TCR Jbeta segments. The CDR3 region of rearranged TCR beta genes was amplified from genomic DNA with a multiplex PCR assay. On the Illumina HiSeq System, the amplified TCR beta libraries were sequenced as 87-base-pair reads. The study's processing was this. A later analysis tallied about 77 million unique TCR beta chains across the 550 to 850 repertoires, and approximately 11 million of those chains were shared by two or more donors. To remove PCR and sequencing errors, raw reads were error-corrected and collapsed into unique sequences using a nearest-neighbor algorithm that merged closely related sequences. CDR3 sequences were aligned to IMGT reference sequences to assign V, D and J gene segments. For a sequence to be retained, a match of at least six nucleotides was required to both a V gene segment and a J gene segment. Rearrangements were called productive when the CDR3 lacked stop codons and stayed in frame with V and J; all others were non-productive. Following IMGT convention, CDR3 was defined as the stretch from the second conserved V-encoded cysteine up to the conserved J-encoded phenylalanine. The earlier analysis of about 530 of the donors excluded any sequence lacking an unambiguous match to a single V gene segment. In an earlier analysis of approximately 590 of the donors, a V segment was called functional when productive rearrangements were above 56.7%, and segregating when the standard deviation between donors exceeded 5%. A statistical classification framework was developed to diagnose cytomegalovirus status using the catalog of TCR beta chain sequences. In a later analysis, TCR nucleotide sequences were compared against IMGT/GENE-DB human TR gene sequences so that V and J genes could be assigned. In a later analysis, CDR3 sequences and most-parsimonious VDJ recombination scenarios were assigned using the TCRdist pipeline. In a later analysis, every TCR beta chain was defined by the combination of its CDR3 amino acid sequence and its V-gene family, and reads without a unique V-gene family were dropped. A later analysis removed 592 highly shared, low-generation-probability nucleotide sequences to deal with suspected cross-contamination and a sequencing artifact. In a later analysis, a clonal expansion index was calculated for each public chain from normalized within-repertoire ranks of inferred template counts. Generation probabilities in a later analysis came from a VDJ recombination model fitted to out-of-frame rearrangements, and those results were checked against IGoR. A later analysis scored TCR-TCR, TCR-HLA and TCR-CMV co-occurrence with hypergeometric tests, applying a repertoire-size bias correction to TCR pairs. False discovery rates were estimated in a later analysis by permuting HLA or CMV assignments 20 times. In a later analysis, co-occurring TCRs were grouped with DBSCAN, and TCRdist sequence similarity was added when clustering was performed within HLA-allele-positive subsets. Repertoires with fewer than 30,000 or more than 120,000 public chains, plus five repertoires with anomalous nucleotide sharing, were excluded from co-occurrence clustering. TCRdb carries this immuneACCESS record with in-frame sequences only. Its versions omit some clonotypes, under half of them owing to an unresolved V gene in the studies checked, with the rest unexplained. The V and J calls and clone size are taken from that table; D and trimming were inferred from the DNA. The sample table holds 180,000 or so clones, of which 75% to 90% were seen once. Around 4.4% of the sample comes from the top ten.

This TCR was recovered from a woman aged 45 to 65 in good health and CMV-seropositive. This chain joins TRBV7-2 to TRBJ2-1, with the D gene uncertain. Sequencing was performed on PBMCs. The DNA sequence is given as TGTGCCAGCAGCTTAGGCAGAGGTTCCTACAATGAGCAGTTCTTC. It encodes CASSLGRGSYNEQFF. Reference TRBV7-2 and TRBJ2-1 genes cover what lies past the CDR3, so the full variable domain is GAGVSQSPSNKVTEKGKDVELRCDPISGHTALYWYRQSLGQGLEFLIYFQGNSAPDKSGLPSDRFSAERTGGSVSTLTIQRTQQEDSAVYLCASSLGRGSYNEQFFGPGTRLTVL.